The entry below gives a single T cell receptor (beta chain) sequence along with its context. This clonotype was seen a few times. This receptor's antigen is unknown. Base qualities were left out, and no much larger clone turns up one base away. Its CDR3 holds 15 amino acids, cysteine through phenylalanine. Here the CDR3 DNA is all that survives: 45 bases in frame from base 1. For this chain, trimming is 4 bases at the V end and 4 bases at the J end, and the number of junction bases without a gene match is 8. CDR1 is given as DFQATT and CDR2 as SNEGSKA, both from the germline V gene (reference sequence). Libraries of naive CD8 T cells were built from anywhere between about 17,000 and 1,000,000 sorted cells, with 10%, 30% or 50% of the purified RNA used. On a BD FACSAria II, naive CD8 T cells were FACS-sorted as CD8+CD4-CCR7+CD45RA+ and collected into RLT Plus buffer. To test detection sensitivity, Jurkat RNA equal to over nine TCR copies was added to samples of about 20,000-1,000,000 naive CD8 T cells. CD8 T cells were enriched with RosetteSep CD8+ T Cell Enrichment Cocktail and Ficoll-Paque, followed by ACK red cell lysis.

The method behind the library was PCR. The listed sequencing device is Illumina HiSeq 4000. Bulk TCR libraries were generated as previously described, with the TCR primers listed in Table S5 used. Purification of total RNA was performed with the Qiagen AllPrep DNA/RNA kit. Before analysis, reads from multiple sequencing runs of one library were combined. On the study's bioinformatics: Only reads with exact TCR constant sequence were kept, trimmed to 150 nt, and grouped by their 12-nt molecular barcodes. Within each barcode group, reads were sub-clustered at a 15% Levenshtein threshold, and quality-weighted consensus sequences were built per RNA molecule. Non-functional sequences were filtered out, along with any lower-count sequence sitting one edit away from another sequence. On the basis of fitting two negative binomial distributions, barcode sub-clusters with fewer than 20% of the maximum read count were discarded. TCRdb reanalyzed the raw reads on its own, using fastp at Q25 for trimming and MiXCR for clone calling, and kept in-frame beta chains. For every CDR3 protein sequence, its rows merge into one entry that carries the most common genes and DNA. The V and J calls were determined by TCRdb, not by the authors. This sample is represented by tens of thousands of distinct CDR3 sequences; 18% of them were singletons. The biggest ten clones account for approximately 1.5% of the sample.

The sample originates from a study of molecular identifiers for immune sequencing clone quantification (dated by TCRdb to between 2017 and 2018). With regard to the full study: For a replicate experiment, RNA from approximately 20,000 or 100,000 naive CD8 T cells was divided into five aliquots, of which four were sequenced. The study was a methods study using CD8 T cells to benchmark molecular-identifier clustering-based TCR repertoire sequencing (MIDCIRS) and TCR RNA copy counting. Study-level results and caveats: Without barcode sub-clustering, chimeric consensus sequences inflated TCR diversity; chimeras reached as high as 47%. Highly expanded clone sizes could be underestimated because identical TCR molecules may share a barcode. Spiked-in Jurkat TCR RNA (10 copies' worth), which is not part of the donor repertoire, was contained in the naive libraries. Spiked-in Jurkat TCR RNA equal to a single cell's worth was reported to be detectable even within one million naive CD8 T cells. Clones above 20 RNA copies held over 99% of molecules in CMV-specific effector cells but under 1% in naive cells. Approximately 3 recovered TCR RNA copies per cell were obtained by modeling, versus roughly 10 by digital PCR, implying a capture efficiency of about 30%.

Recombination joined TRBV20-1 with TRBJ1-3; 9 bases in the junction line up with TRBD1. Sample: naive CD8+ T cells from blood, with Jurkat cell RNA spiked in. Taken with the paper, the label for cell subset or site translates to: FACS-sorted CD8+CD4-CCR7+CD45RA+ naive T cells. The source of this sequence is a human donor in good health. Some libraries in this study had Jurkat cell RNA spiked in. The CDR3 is CSAIVPGQGGNTIYF. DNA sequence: TGCAGTGCTATCGTACCGGGACAGGGAGGAAACACCATATATTTT.